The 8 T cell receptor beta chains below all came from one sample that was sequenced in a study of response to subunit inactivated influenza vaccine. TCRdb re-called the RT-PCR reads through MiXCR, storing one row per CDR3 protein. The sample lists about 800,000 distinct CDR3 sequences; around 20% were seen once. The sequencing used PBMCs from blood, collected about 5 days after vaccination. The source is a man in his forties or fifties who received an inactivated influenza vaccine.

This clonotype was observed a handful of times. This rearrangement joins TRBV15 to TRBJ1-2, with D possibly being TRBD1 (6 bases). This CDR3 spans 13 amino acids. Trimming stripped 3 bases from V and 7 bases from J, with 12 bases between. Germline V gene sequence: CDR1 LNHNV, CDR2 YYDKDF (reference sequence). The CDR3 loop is CATSSGGRGGYTF. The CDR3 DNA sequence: TGTGCCACCAGCAGTGGGGGGCGGGGTGGCTACACCTTC.

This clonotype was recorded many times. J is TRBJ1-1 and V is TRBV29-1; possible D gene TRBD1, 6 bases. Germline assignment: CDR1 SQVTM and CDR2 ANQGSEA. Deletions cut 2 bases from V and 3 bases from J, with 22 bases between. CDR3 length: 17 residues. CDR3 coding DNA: TGCAGCGTTGAATTCGGCCCTCCTACAGGGCACGACACTGAAGCTTTCTTT. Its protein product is CSVEFGPPTGHDTEAFF.

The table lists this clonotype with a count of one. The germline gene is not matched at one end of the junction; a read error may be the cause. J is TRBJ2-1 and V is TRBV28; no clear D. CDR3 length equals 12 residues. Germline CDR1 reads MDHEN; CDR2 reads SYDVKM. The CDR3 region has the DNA TGTGCCAGCAGTTTTCCGGACGGCAGAGGTTCCTTC. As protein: CASSFPDGRGSF. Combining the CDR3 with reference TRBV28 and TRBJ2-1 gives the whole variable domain DVKVTQSSRYLVKRTGEKVFLECVQDMDHENMFWYRQDPGLGLRLIYFSYDVKMKEKGDIPEGYSVSREKKERFSLILESASTNQTSMYLCASSFPDGRGSFGPGTRLTVL.

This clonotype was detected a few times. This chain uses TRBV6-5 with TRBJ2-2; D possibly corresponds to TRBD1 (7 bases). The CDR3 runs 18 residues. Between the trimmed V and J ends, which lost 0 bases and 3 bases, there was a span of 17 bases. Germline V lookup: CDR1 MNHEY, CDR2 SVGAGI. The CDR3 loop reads CASSYSPGGYSYTGELFF. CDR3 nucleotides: TGTGCCAGCAGTTACTCCCCAGGGGGGTACTCTTACACCGGGGAGCTGTTTTTT.

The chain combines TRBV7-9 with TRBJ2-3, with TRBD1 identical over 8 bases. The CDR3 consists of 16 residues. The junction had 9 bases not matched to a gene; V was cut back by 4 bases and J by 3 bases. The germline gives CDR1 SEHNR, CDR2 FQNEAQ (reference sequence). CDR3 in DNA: TGTGCCAGCAGCTCGCTGACGAACAGGGGGACAGATACGCAGTATTTT. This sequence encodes CASSSLTNRGTDTQYF.

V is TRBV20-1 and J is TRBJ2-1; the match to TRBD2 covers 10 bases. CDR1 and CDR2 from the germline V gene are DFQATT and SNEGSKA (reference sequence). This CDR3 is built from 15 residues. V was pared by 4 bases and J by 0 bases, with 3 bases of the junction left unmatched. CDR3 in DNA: TGCAGTGCTATAATAGCGGGAGGCTCCTACAATGAGCAGTTCTTC. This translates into CSAIIAGGSYNEQFF.

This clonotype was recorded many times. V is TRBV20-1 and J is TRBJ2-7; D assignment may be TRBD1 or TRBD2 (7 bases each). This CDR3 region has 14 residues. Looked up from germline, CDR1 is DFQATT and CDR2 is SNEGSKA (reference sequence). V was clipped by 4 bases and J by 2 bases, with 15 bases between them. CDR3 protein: CSATHRGGPYEQYF. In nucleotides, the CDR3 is TGCAGTGCTACACACAGGGGAGGGCCCTACGAGCAGTACTTC.

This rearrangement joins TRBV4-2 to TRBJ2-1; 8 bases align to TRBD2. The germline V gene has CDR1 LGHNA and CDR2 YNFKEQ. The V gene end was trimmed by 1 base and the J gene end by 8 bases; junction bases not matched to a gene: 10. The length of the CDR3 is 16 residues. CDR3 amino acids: CASSQVAGRAGDEQFF. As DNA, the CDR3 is TGTGCCAGCAGCCAAGTAGCGGGGAGGGCCGGGGATGAGCAGTTCTTC.